This T cell receptor beta chain was sequenced for a study of cytomegalovirus exposure and HLA in healthy donors (dated by TCRdb to about 2017). The study in broad terms: According to an earlier analysis of 450 to 650 of the donors, about 180 million T cells yielded 117 million unique TCR beta sequences and around 280 Gb of sequence data. An early release covering over 500 HLA-typed donors comprised roughly 300 gigabases of sequencing data and tens of millions of unique TCR sequences. Of the approximately 400 genotyped donors, over 80% were placed in the genetic ancestry cluster associated with self-reported Caucasian donors. The study aimed to test whether cataloging public T cell receptors could reveal signatures of past pathogen exposure. Using immunosequencing, the study profiled T cell repertoires from roughly 650 subjects and related those repertoires to cytomegalovirus serostatus. Besides the first cohort of hundreds of subjects, a separate validation cohort made up of roughly 120 different subjects was used. High-throughput TCR immunosequencing, statistical association of individual TCRs with disease status, and machine learning were combined to predict cytomegalovirus infection status. In a later analysis, previously published TCR beta repertoires from several hundred donors were re-analyzed and high-resolution HLA genotyping was added so that TCR occurrence patterns could be studied. Rather than drawing on any new phenotypic data, the later analysis identified candidate immune exposures from TCR beta sequences and the way those sequences occurred across donors. To decide whether each TCR beta V gene segment behaved as functional or pseudogenic, an earlier analysis of some 580 of the donors relied on high-throughput TCR beta sequencing. Donor age, sex, ethnicity and CMV serostatus were compiled alongside the repertoire data. In a later genetic analysis, genome-wide SNP genotypes for about three fifths of the 666 donors were used, and that subset was treated as a discovery cohort. All discovery cohort repertoires had been generated on a single sequencing platform. Class I and class II HLA loci were covered by the typing at four-digit resolution. Typing coverage differed by locus: A, B, C, DRB1 and DQB1 were typed in roughly 620-640 donors, DQA1 in about 560, DPA1 in 606, and DPB1 in 472. A few DR-DQ haplotypes were treated as single units for association and clustering because of strong linkage in the cohort. Among roughly 400 genotyped donors of the cohort, an average of about 240,000 unique TCR beta nucleotide sequences was sequenced per donor, of which 15% to 20% were non-productive.

To note about this clone: The antigen it binds to is not known. Per-base qualities were not stored, and no clone one base away is much larger.

Beyond this particular receptor, the publication reports: Some IMGT-functional V segments, including TRBV6-2 and TRBV6-3, could not be distinguished by the 87-base-pair reads and were therefore excluded. In vitro tests confirmed that three of the cytomegalovirus-associated TCR beta chains recognize cytomegalovirus antigens. Sequencing depth was assumed to be roughly uniform across donors in the presence/absence analyses, though that assumption may not hold. Correlated functional status among segregating V segments might be attributable to linkage disequilibrium, but an unknown experimental factor could not be ruled out. The cohort was sequenced for TCR beta chains only, and without alpha or paired-chain data the features that could be detected were limited. The study listed approximately 150 TCR beta chains as associated with cytomegalovirus. The earlier analysis of approximately 540 of the donors excluded some 15 rarely observed V segments, including chromosome 9 orphons, because counts were too low. The sequencing pipeline was judged likely to have produced a cluster of highly shared sequence variants as a technical artifact. In a later analysis, 15,000 to 20,000 TCR beta sequences were associated with specific HLA alleles at a false discovery rate of 0.05. In a later genetic analysis, fewer N-insertions in productive TCRs were reported among donors in an Asian-associated ancestry cluster than the roughly 700-donor mean. Most TCR sequences were seen in very few donors, while some public TCRs were found in many individuals. The classifier was reported to diagnose cytomegalovirus status with high specificity and sensitivity in both the original and validation cohorts. In a later analysis, HLA-associated TCR beta chains were found to be more clonally expanded and to have lower generation probabilities than equally common non-associated chains. An association between a missense DCLRE1C variant and V-gene and J-gene trimming of TCR beta chains was found in a later genetic analysis and replicated in an independent cohort. Because HLA typing was missing for some donors at each locus, association tests included only the typed subset. The only immune exposure information available for the cohort was CMV serostatus. According to a later analysis, most CMV-associated TCR beta chains appeared to be HLA-restricted, and the HLA associations seemed to be driven largely by CMV exposure. The authors suggested that the approach could potentially be generalized to other disease states and immunological phenotypes. A later analysis reported that several top co-occurrence clusters appeared linked to parvovirus B19, influenza, CMV and Epstein-Barr virus. In a later analysis, TCR association rates were found to vary across HLA loci, with the most associated TCRs seen for DRB1 alleles and the fewest for HLA-C alleles. A further reported finding was that TCR beta sequences accurately predicted the HLA-A and HLA-B alleles for most subjects in the first cohort. An earlier analysis of several hundred of the donors showed that most TCR beta V segments appeared in productive rearrangements either about 87% or about 30% of the time, which broadly matched IMGT annotations. When HLA alleles, especially DR and DQ, strongly co-occurred, TCR associations were difficult to assign to individual alleles.

The cohort comprised around 700 healthy bone marrow donors. Cohort members were all nominally healthy when sampled, although unrecorded immune exposures were likely present. The donor was CMV seropositive and belonged to the group of about 290 seropositive cohort members. Each donor provided a peripheral blood sample, and peripheral blood mononuclear cells were used for TCR beta sequencing. The Qiagen DNeasy Blood Extraction Kit was used to extract genomic DNA from the blood cell samples. The library relied on the immunoSEQ multiplex PCR assay. The multiplex PCR relied on a mix of 60 forward primers for TCR Vbeta segments and 13 reverse primers for TCR Jbeta segments. A multiplex PCR assay on genomic DNA amplified the CDR3 region of rearranged TCR beta genes. Amplified TCR beta libraries were sequenced as 87-base-pair reads on the Illumina HiSeq System. Processing in the source paper ran as follows. Across the 666 repertoires, a later analysis counted around 80 million unique TCR beta chains, roughly 11 million of which were shared by at least two donors. Raw reads were error-corrected and collapsed into unique sequences with a nearest-neighbor algorithm that merged closely related sequences to remove PCR and sequencing errors. CDR3 sequences were aligned to IMGT reference sequences to assign V, D and J gene segments. For a sequence to be retained, a match of at least six nucleotides was required to both a V gene segment and a J gene segment. A rearrangement counted as productive if the CDR3 had no stop codons and remained in frame with V and J, and every other rearrangement counted as non-productive. Following IMGT convention, CDR3 was defined as the stretch from the second conserved V-encoded cysteine to the conserved J-encoded phenylalanine. Sequences without an unambiguous match to a single V gene segment were excluded from the earlier analysis of over 500 of the donors. In an earlier analysis of approximately 610 of the donors, V segments were called functional above 56.7% productive rearrangements and were called segregating when the between-donor standard deviation exceeded 5%. A statistical classification framework was developed to diagnose cytomegalovirus status using the catalog of TCR beta chain sequences. A later analysis assigned V and J genes by comparing TCR nucleotide sequences with IMGT/GENE-DB human TR gene sequences. In a later analysis, CDR3 sequences and most-parsimonious VDJ recombination scenarios were assigned using the TCRdist pipeline. In a later analysis, every TCR beta chain was defined by the combination of its CDR3 amino acid sequence and its V-gene family, and reads without a unique V-gene family were dropped. A later analysis removed nearly 600 highly shared, low-generation-probability nucleotide sequences to deal with suspected cross-contamination and a sequencing artifact. In a later analysis, a clonal expansion index for each public chain was calculated from normalized within-repertoire ranks of inferred template counts. In a later analysis, generation probabilities were computed with a VDJ recombination model fitted to out-of-frame rearrangements, and the resulting probabilities were checked against IGoR. Hypergeometric tests were used in a later analysis to score TCR-TCR, TCR-HLA and TCR-CMV co-occurrence, with a repertoire-size bias correction applied to the TCR pairs. False discovery rates were estimated in a later analysis by permuting HLA or CMV assignments 20 times. A later analysis grouped co-occurring TCRs with DBSCAN, adding TCRdist sequence similarity when clustering within HLA-allele-positive subsets. Co-occurrence clustering excluded repertoires with fewer than 30,000 or more than 120,000 public chains, plus five with anomalous nucleotide sharing. TCRdb mirrors the immuneACCESS table, restricted to in-frame sequences. Some clones are absent from its copies; in checked studies, under half trace to an unresolved V gene, and the reason for the others is unknown. The V and J calls and clone size are taken from that table; D and trimming were inferred from the DNA. In all, the sample holds some 150,000 clones, and 79% of those were seen once. The biggest ten clones account for about 6.9% of the sample.

The germline V gene supplies CDR1 SGHTA and CDR2 FQGNSA. Spanning cysteine to phenylalanine, the CDR3 consists of 14 amino acids. Only the CDR3 region is kept as DNA, spanning 42 bases read in frame from base 1. V drops 5 bases and J drops 4 bases, leaving 14 bases in between. The TCR sequence derives from a woman aged 35 to 49 in good health and CMV-seropositive. The specimen sequenced was PBMCs. This receptor chain uses TRBV7-2 and TRBJ1-2; 6 matching bases give a weak D call of TRBD1. The encoded CDR3 is CASSQQGFGYGYTF. The bases are TGTGCCAGCAGCCAACAGGGCTTCGGCTATGGCTACACCTTC. With the rest looked up from the reference TRBV7-2 and TRBJ1-2 genes rather than sequenced, the full variable domain is GAGVSQSPSNKVTEKGKDVELRCDPISGHTALYWYRQSLGQGLEFLIYFQGNSAPDKSGLPSDRFSAERTGGSVSTLTIQRTQQEDSAVYLCASSQQGFGYGYTFGSGTRLTVV.